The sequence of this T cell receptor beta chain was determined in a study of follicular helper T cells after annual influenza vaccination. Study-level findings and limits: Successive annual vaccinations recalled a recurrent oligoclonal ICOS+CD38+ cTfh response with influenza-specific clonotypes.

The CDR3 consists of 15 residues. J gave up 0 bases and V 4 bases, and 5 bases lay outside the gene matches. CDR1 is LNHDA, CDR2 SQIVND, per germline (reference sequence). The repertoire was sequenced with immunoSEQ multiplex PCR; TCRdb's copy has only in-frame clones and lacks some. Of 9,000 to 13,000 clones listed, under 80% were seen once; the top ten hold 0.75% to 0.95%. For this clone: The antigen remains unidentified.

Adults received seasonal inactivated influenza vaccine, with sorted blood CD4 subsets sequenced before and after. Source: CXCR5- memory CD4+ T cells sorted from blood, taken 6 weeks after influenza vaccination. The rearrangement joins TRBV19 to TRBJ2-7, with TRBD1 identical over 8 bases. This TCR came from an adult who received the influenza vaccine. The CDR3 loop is CASSRGQGRSYEQYF. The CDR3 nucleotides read TGTGCCAGTAGTAGAGGACAGGGCCGCTCCTACGAGCAGTACTTC.